The present T cell receptor beta chain was sequenced within a study of beta chain features in type 1 diabetes (dated by TCRdb to the late 2010s). For context, the study as a whole: Mean age, gender distribution, total cell number and subset yield did not differ between patients and healthy donors. In the study, recently diagnosed type 1 diabetes patients and matched healthy donors were compared on the TCRB repertoires of their sorted circulating CD4+ T cell subsets. Across all samples, approximately 100 million sorted cells were examined, and cell number per subset correlated strongly with RNA yield. Regulatory and stem cell-like memory subsets were obtained from only 8 patients and roughly eight healthy donors, while naive and central memory subsets were obtained from all 30 or so donors.

A single peripheral blood draw of about 116 mL on average was collected from each donor into heparinised tubes. Naive, central memory, regulatory and stem cell-like memory CD4+ T cells were sorted on a BD FACSAria II using a panel including CD45RO, CCR7, CD25, CD127, CD95 and CD27. A purity above 98% was achieved for all sorted populations. Right away, PBMCs were isolated by Lymphoprep density gradient centrifugation and were stained directly, with no culture step. So that batch effects would be minimized, each experiment stained and sorted samples in pairs, pairing one healthy donor with one patient. The full study reports these points: Naive, central memory and regulatory TCRB repertoires appeared to be more alike among patients than among healthy donors. Shorter templates might be favored by PCR, yet because patient and control samples were amplified and corrected together, any such skew would affect both groups equally. Because the HLA sub-analyses included only small numbers of individuals, any influence of HLA type on TCRB rearrangement was left unresolved. Fewer insertions and more nucleotide deletions at VDJ recombination sites were observed in patients with type 1 diabetes, implying thymic rearrangement abnormalities. In all four CD4+ subsets, TCRB CDR3 length was moderately but significantly shorter in type 1 diabetes patients. Because cDNA was sequenced instead of genomic DNA, activated cells with high expression could be over-represented, although the groups did not differ in activation or CD3 levels.

The CDR3 starts with the cysteine, ends with the phenylalanine, and has 15 residues. The retained sequence is limited to the CDR3, 45 bases, with the frame set at the first base. As encoded in the germline V gene (reference sequence), CDR1 is SSHAT while CDR2 is FNYEAQ. Germline trimming amounts to 3 bases on V and 5 bases on J, with 9 as the count of junction bases outside the gene matches. All of the isolated RNA was reverse transcribed with the High Capacity cDNA Reverse Transcription Kit, so expressed TCRB transcripts were sequenced. Naive, central memory and regulatory T cell samples underwent deep immunoSEQ sequencing, averaging around 3.6 million total reads per sample. Sorted cells were lysed in RLT buffer, and RNA was extracted using DNase-treated RNeasy Micro or Mini kits according to cell number. To prevent cross-contamination, each cell subset was processed individually, whereas patient and healthy donor samples were processed jointly. Using the immunoSEQ multiplex PCR, TCRB sequences were amplified from cDNA into 87-bp fragments spanning the CDR3 region. The amplicons were sequenced using the Illumina HiSeq platform. In the source study's methods: PCR bias was corrected computationally using synthetic template baselines, and reads within Hamming distance 2 were collapsed, with unmergeable singletons discarded. Reads were aligned against IMGT so that V, D and J genes, CDR3 length and insertions or deletions at six rearrangement sites could be assigned. Within each subset, clonotype counts were normalized to the number of sorted cells before true diversity and Gini coefficients were calculated with the tcR R package. Repertoire sharing was quantified using the overlap coefficient calculated on TCRB nucleotide sequences. Out-of-frame TCRB sequences from naive cells were analyzed as a proxy for the pre-selection repertoire. Drawn from immuneACCESS, this table holds only the in-frame rearrangements with V and J called that TCRdb kept. Clones are partly lost; checked studies trace under half to an unresolved V gene and leave the rest unexplained. V and J calls and clone size follow that table, whereas D and trimming were derived from the DNA. This sample comprises hundreds of thousands of clones, around a sixth of them detected only once. The ten largest clones add up to around 0.1% of the sample.

Remarks on this clone: The target of this receptor is not known. The input lacks base qualities; no much larger clone sits a single base away.

The sample taken for sequencing was naive CD4+ T cells from blood. What this sample's cell subset or site label stands for: true naive CD4+ T cells. The chain uses TRBV7-7 and TRBJ2-5, with 7 central nucleotides matching TRBD1. The sequence came from a man between 18 and 35 years old in good health. The CDR3 region: CASSLTGTFSETQYF. The sequenced DNA is TGTGCCAGCAGCTTGACAGGGACGTTCTCCGAGACCCAGTACTTC.